These 9 T cell receptor beta chains came from one sample sequenced in a study of T cells in Graves' hyperthyroidism and ophthalmopathy. Authors of the study amplified TCR beta CDR3 regions from RNA transcripts. RT-PCR in the first round (using the HTBI primer set) targeted the TCR CDR3. One entry per CDR3 protein results from TCRdb running MiXCR on the multiplex PCR reads. Of a few hundred thousand distinct CDR3 sequences in the sample, around 20% were seen once. The sequenced sample consisted of blood. The receptor set was obtained from a man younger than 35 with Graves' ophthalmopathy.

This clonotype was seen at least ten times. The J gene is TRBJ2-3, the V gene TRBV7-3, with a possible D match to TRBD2 (6 bases). The V gene lost 4 bases and the J gene lost 5 bases, with 13 bases spanning the gap. The CDR3 has 14 residues. Germline loops: CDR1 SGHTA, CDR2 FQGTGA. The CDR3 loop reads CASSYSLGGDTQYF. CDR3 coding DNA: TGTGCCAGCAGCTACTCCCTCGGGGGAGATACGCAGTATTTT.

This clonotype was observed a few times. Written as DNA, the CDR3 is TGTGCCAGCACCCTTAGCGGGGGGGCGTCCTACAATGAGCAGTTCTTC. Residues: CASTLSGGASYNEQFF. The chain couples TRBV5-6 to TRBJ2-1; 11 nucleotides line up with TRBD2. CDR1 is SGHDT and CDR2 is YYEEEE in the germline V gene. The CDR3 is 16 amino acids. The V segment lost 6 bases and the J segment 1 base; nucleotides outside the gene matches: 6.

The table lists this clonotype with many counts. As DNA, the CDR3 is TGTGCCAGCAGCCGGGGGGGGGACACTGAAGCTTTCTTT. Protein product: CASSRGGDTEAFF. The chain couples TRBV7-3 to TRBJ1-1; tentatively, D is TRBD1 (5 bases). In germline, CDR1 is SGHTA, CDR2 FQGTGA. CDR3 size: 13 residues. Trimming took 5 bases from V and 3 from J, leaving 10 bases between them.

The sample holds many counts of this clonotype. The V gene is TRBV10-3, the J gene TRBJ2-3, with a tentative D call TRBD2 (6 bases). Germline-derived CDR1 and CDR2 are ENHRY and SYGVKD. The CDR3 extends over 14 amino acids. The V end was cut by 5 bases, the J end by 1 base, with 10 bases between. In nucleotides, the CDR3 is TGTGCCATCAGTCTAGGAGGGGGCACAGATACGCAGTATTTT. Translating it yields CAISLGGGTDTQYF.

This clonotype was seen many times. The chain carries TRBV12-3 or TRBV12-4 and TRBJ2-7; 7 bases map to TRBD1. The CDR3 length is 14 residues. The ends lost 3 bases at V and 5 bases at J; junction bases unmatched: 7. The CDR3 coding sequence is TGTGCCAGCAGTTTGAGGGGGCACCGTGACGAGCAGTACTTC. Translated: CASSLRGHRDEQYF.

This clonotype was recorded a few times. This chain uses TRBV6-1 with TRBJ2-3; maybe TRBD2 (6 bases). Germline CDR1 MNHNS, CDR2 SASEGT. The CDR3 is 14 amino acids. V was pared by 5 bases and J by 4 bases, with 13 bases between. CDR3 sequence reads: CASSKGGDADTQYF. The CDR3 nucleotides are TGTGCCAGCAGTAAAGGAGGGGACGCAGATACGCAGTATTTT.

This clonotype was found a few times. The chain recombines TRBV19 with TRBJ2-1, with TRBD2 identical over 14 bases. V shed 0 bases, J shed 5 bases, and the junction held 3 bases outside the gene matches. Germline V CDR1 and CDR2: LNHDA, SQIVND (reference sequence). The CDR3 has 17 residues. CDR3 DNA: TGTGCCAGTAGTATAGATCAGGGACTAGCGGGGGACAATGAGCAGTTCTTC. This gives the protein CASSIDQGLAGDNEQFF.

This clonotype was counted only a few times. The chain couples TRBV12-3 or TRBV12-4 to TRBJ2-2, with D unclear. The ends were cut back, 6 bases at V and 6 bases at J, with 11 bases in the middle. The CDR3 loop spans 13 amino acids. The CDR3 here is CASSPQVPGELFF. Written as DNA, the CDR3 is TGTGCCAGCAGCCCCCAAGTCCCCGGGGAGCTGTTTTTT.

The J gene is TRBJ2-2, the V gene TRBV7-8; D is possibly TRBD2 (5 bases). The CDR3 is 15 amino acids. Germline CDR1 reads SGHVS; CDR2 reads FQNEAQ. Trimming took 6 bases from V and 2 from J, leaving 13 bases between them. Here the CDR3 DNA reads TGTGCCAGCAGTCCTCTAGCCTCAAACACCGGGGAGCTGTTTTTT. This translates into CASSPLASNTGELFF.